The TCR beta chain under discussion was sequenced for a study of CD8 T cells in Susac syndrome. The multiple sclerosis controls were treatment-naive patients with relapsing-remitting disease that was stable or active. V was clipped by 6 bases and J by 8 bases; unmatched bases: 12. This CDR3 is 15 amino acids long. Germline assignment: CDR1 MNHEY and CDR2 SVGAGI. RNA, at about 0.5 to 1 ug, was reverse transcribed with random hexamers. TCR beta CDR3 was amplified by immunoSEQ multiplex PCR. This amplification extended across 54 Vbeta and 13 Jbeta segments. TCRdb passed the immunoSEQ multiplex PCR reads through MiXCR, listing each CDR3 protein once. The sample has about 280,000 distinct CDR3 sequences, roughly 85% seen once.

The rearrangement uses TRBV6-5 and TRBJ2-1, with 8 bases that match TRBD1. Source material: CD8+ T cells from PBMCs. This clonotype was sampled from a human donor with multiple sclerosis. CDR3 nucleotide sequence: TGTGCCAGCAGCGACAGGGGACACTCTACCCATGAGCAGTTCTTC. Translating it yields CASSDRGHSTHEQFF.